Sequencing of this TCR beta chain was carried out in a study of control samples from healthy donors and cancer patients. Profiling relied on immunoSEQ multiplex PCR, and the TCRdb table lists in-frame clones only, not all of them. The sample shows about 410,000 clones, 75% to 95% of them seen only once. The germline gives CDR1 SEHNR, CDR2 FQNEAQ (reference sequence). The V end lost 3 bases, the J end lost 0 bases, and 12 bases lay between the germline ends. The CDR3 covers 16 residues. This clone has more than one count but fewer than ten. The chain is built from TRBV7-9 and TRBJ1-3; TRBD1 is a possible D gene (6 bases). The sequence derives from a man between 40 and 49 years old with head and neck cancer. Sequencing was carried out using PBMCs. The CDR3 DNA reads TGTGCCAGCAGCTTGCTAGGGGGAAACTCTGGAAACACCATATATTTT. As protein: CASSLLGGNSGNTIYF.